These T cell receptor beta chains were read from a single sample in a study of graft-versus-host responses after intestinal transplantation. Their recognized antigens are unknown. The data were produced by immunoSEQ multiplex PCR, yet TCRdb's version contains in-frame clones alone and is incomplete. Seen here are 85,000 to 100,000 clones, about 90% observed once, and the top ten hold around 0.07%. The sample here was unstimulated CD8+ T cells sorted from spleen or lymph node cells, taken before transplant. The receptors were sampled from a human donor who was the organ donor for an intestinal transplant. Each CDR3 is given with its conserved first and last residue. Fields, in order: J gene, D gene, clone size, V gene, CDR3 DNA, CDR3 protein. The D gene is left open where the match is weak. Clone sizes are given selectively: once, few, many, or a class where the clone is expanded.

>TRBJ2-2|-|-|TRBV7-8
TGTGCCAGCAGTCTATGGGGGACTTCGAACACCGGGGAGCTGTTTTTT
CASSLWGTSNTGELFF
>TRBJ1-2|TRBD1|-|TRBV5-1
TGCGCCAGCAGCTTTGACAGGGGCAGGGCAGACTATGGCTACACCTTC
CASSFDRGRADYGYTF
>TRBJ1-2|-|-|TRBV18
TGTGCCAGCTCACCACGGGCACCACCGGACTATGGCTACACCTTC
CASSPRAPPDYGYTF
>TRBJ2-3|-|-|TRBV28
TGTGCCAGCACACACACAGATACGCAGTATTTT
CASTHTDTQYF
>TRBJ1-4|-|-|TRBV30
TGTGCCTGGAGTGTAGGGTCCGGCCCAGGGGCAACTAATGAAAAACTGTTTTTT
CAWSVGSGPGATNEKLFF
>TRBJ2-7|-|-|TRBV13
TGTGCCAGCAGCCTCCCGACTAGAAGGAATGAGCAGTACTTC
CASSLPTRRNEQYF
>TRBJ1-2|-|-|TRBV6-5
TGTGCCAGCAGTTGGGCAGGGCCTAACTATGGCTACACCTTC
CASSWAGPNYGYTF
>TRBJ1-2|TRBD1|-|TRBV25-1
TGTGCCAGCAGTGATGCGATAGACAGGGCTGAAGGTGGCTACACCTTC
CASSDAIDRAEGGYTF
>TRBJ2-3|-|-|TRBV7-8
TGTGCCAGCAGCTTAGTTTTCGGCGGGCCGACAGATACGCAGTATTTT
CASSLVFGGPTDTQYF
>TRBJ1-2|-|few|TRBV2
TGTGCCAGCTTCGTACAGTTTAACTATGGCTACACCTTC
CASFVQFNYGYTF
>TRBJ2-7|-|-|TRBV21-1
TGTGCCAGCAGCAAGAGGGGACAGAACTACAACTACGAGCAGTACTTC
CASSKRGQNYNYEQYF
>TRBJ2-7|TRBD2|-|TRBV7-9
TGTGCCAGCAGCGCACCATGGACTAGGGACGAGCAGTACTTC
CASSAPWTRDEQYF
>TRBJ1-4|-|-|TRBV4-1
TGCGCCAGCAGCCAAGGTTCAGTTGAAAAACTGTTTTTT
CASSQGSVEKLFF
>TRBJ2-3|-|-|TRBV5-6
TGTGCCAGCAGCCCGACTGCTAGCACAGATACGCAGTATTTT
CASSPTASTDTQYF
>TRBJ2-5|TRBD2|-|TRBV7-9
TGTGCCAGCAGCTTTAGCGGGGGGTACCAAGAGACCCAGTACTTC
CASSFSGGYQETQYF
>TRBJ2-7|-|-|TRBV27
TGTGCCAGCAGTTGGACTTCTTTCTCCTACGAGCAGTACTTC
CASSWTSFSYEQYF
>TRBJ1-1|-|-|TRBV19
TGTGCCAGTACTTTTCACGGGATCCCTGAAGCTTTCTTT
CASTFHGIPEAFF
>TRBJ2-3|TRBD2|-|TRBV27
TGTGCCAGCAGTCCGAGACTAGCGGCTAGCACAGATACGCAGTATTTT
CASSPRLAASTDTQYF
>TRBJ2-5|TRBD1|-|TRBV27
TGTGCCAGCAGTTCGACAGGGTACGAACAGACCCAGTACTTC
CASSSTGYEQTQYF
>TRBJ1-5|-|once|TRBV19
TGTGCCAGTAGTATATCGGAGGGGATGAGCAATCAGCCCCAGCATTTT
CASSISEGMSNQPQHF
>TRBJ2-1|-|-|TRBV5-1
TGCGCCAGCAGAACAGATCTCTCCACCTACAATGAGCAGTTCTTC
CASRTDLSTYNEQFF
>TRBJ2-3|-|-|TRBV21-1
TGTGCCAGCACCAATCCGGGACAGGGGCCCAGAGATACGCAGTATTTT
CASTNPGQGPRDTQYF
>TRBJ2-7|-|-|TRBV27
TGTGCCAGCATGAAGAGGACAGAGCAGTACTTC
CASMKRTEQYF
>TRBJ2-5|TRBD2|-|TRBV14
TGTGCCAGCAGCCGGGAGGGGACCCAGTACTTC
CASSREGTQYF
>TRBJ1-1|TRBD1|-|TRBV6-5
TGTGCCAGCAGTACCTCCCCAGGGGGCGCGGGAGCTTTCTTT
CASSTSPGGAGAFF
>TRBJ2-2|TRBD2|-|TRBV9
TGTGCCAGCGGAACCACTAGCGGGGGGAACACCGGGGAGCTGTTTTTT
CASGTTSGGNTGELFF
>TRBJ2-7|-|-|TRBV4-1
TGCGCCAGCAGCCAAGGGTGGGCAGAAATCATCTCCTACGAGCAGTACTTC
CASSQGWAEIISYEQYF
>TRBJ2-2|-|-|TRBV2
TGTGCCAGCAGTGACCGCGGGGAGCTGTTTTTT
CASSDRGELFF
>TRBJ1-3|-|-|TRBV5-8
TGTGCCAGCAGCTTGGATGGCGTCATGGGCCTTTCCGTAAACACCATATATTTT
CASSLDGVMGLSVNTIYF
>TRBJ2-1|-|-|TRBV7-3
TGTGCCAGCAGCTCCGATGGCGGTAATGAGCAGTTCTTC
CASSSDGGNEQFF
>TRBJ1-2|-|-|TRBV6-1
TGTGCCAGCACAGACTATGGCTACACCTTC
CASTDYGYTF
>TRBJ2-5|TRBD2|-|TRBV2
TGTGCCAGCACCCAAAGCCGGGGGGTTTCGGAGACCCAGTACTTC
CASTQSRGVSETQYF
>TRBJ2-7|TRBD1|-|TRBV11-2
TGTGCCAGCAGCTGGGACAGGCATCACTACGAGCAGTACTTC
CASSWDRHHYEQYF
>TRBJ2-7|TRBD1|-|TRBV7-9
TGTGCCAGCAGCGGACAGGGCTACGAGCAGTACTTC
CASSGQGYEQYF
>TRBJ2-5|TRBD2|-|TRBV28
TGTGCCAGCAGTCCCAGCGGGAGGAAGACCCAGTACTTC
CASSPSGRKTQYF
>TRBJ2-1|-|-|TRBV9
TGTGCCAGCAGCGAAAATCCGGGACTGGGGGGCAATGAGCAGTTCTTC
CASSENPGLGGNEQFF
>TRBJ2-7|-|-|TRBV6-5
TGTGCCAGCGCTGAGGTCAGCTCCTACGAGCAGTACTTC
CASAEVSSYEQYF
>TRBJ1-2|TRBD1|few|TRBV30
TGTGCCTGGAGTAACAGGGGCTATGGCTACACCTTC
CAWSNRGYGYTF
>TRBJ2-1|-|-|TRBV5-1
TGCGCCAGCAGCTTGTGGGGGGTCGTCTACAATGAGCAGTTCTTC
CASSLWGVVYNEQFF
>TRBJ1-1|TRBD1|-|TRBV7-2
TGTGCCAGCAGCTTAGCCTTAGTCTGGGACAGGGGGCAAGGGGACACTGAAGCTTTCTTT
CASSLALVWDRGQGDTEAFF
>TRBJ2-1|TRBD1|-|TRBV7-6
TGTGCCAGCAGCTTAGTGTATGGGACAGACCTGTACAATGAGCAGTTCTTC
CASSLVYGTDLYNEQFF
>TRBJ1-2|-|-|TRBV7-9
TGTGCCAGCAGCCCGCCTAGACAGGACCACTATGGCTACACCTTC
CASSPPRQDHYGYTF
>TRBJ1-2|-|-|TRBV15
TGTGCCACCAGCAGAGACAGGAACGCTAACTATGGCTACACCTTC
CATSRDRNANYGYTF
>TRBJ2-5|TRBD2|-|TRBV10-3
TGTGCCATCAGTTCCGGGACTAGCAAAGAGACCCAGTACTTC
CAISSGTSKETQYF
>TRBJ2-1|-|-|TRBV5-1
TGCGCCAGCAGCTTAGGAGGAGGGGGGGTGAGGGAGCAGTTCTTC
CASSLGGGGVREQFF
>TRBJ2-5|TRBD1|-|TRBV6-9
TGTGCCAGCGCGGACAGGGTCAGGGAGACCCAGTACTTC
CASADRVRETQYF
>TRBJ2-7|TRBD1|-|TRBV6-5
TGTGCCAGCAGCTCCGGGACAGGGAACGAGCAGTACTTC
CASSSGTGNEQYF
>TRBJ1-1|-|-|TRBV7-9
TGTGCCAGCAGCACTTACGTCACTGAAGCTTTCTTT
CASSTYVTEAFF
>TRBJ2-1|TRBD2|-|TRBV4-1
TGCGCCAGCAGCCACGGGGGGGCGGGGGAGCTTTACAATGAGCAGTTCTTC
CASSHGGAGELYNEQFF
>TRBJ1-1|TRBD1|-|TRBV6-5
TGTGCCAGCAGTTATTTCTACAGGGGCGGGAACACTGAAGCTTTCTTT
CASSYFYRGGNTEAFF
>TRBJ1-2|TRBD1|-|TRBV7-9
TGTGCCAGCAGCCTAGACAGGGATGCTTATGGCTACACCTTC
CASSLDRDAYGYTF
>TRBJ2-7|-|-|TRBV7-6
TGTGCCAGCAGCCCCTCAGCGGGCAGCCACGAGCAGTACTTC
CASSPSAGSHEQYF
>TRBJ1-1|-|-|TRBV28
TGTGCCTCCCGACTAGTTTTGACCACTGAAGCTTTCTTT
CASRLVLTTEAFF
>TRBJ2-1|-|-|TRBV12-5
TGTGCTAGTGGTTTCATCCTAGAGAAAGAGGGCGGCTCCTACAATGAGCAGTTCTTC
CASGFILEKEGGSYNEQFF
>TRBJ2-2|-|-|TRBV5-5
TGTGCCAGCAGCTTGGCAGTGAACACCGGGGAGCTGTTTTTT
CASSLAVNTGELFF